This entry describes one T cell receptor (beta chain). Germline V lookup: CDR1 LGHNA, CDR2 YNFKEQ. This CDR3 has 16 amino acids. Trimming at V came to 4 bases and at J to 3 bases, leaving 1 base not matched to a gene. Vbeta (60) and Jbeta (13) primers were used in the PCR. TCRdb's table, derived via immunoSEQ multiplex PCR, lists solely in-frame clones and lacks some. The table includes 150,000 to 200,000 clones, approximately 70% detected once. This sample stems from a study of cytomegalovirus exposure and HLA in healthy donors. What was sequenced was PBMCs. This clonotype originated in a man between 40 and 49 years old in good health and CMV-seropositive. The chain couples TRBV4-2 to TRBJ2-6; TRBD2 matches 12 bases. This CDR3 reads CASSPTSGGGANVLTF. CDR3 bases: TGTGCCAGCAGCCCGACTAGCGGGGGTGGGGCCAACGTCCTGACTTTC.